A single sample gave rise to the 19 T cell receptor beta chains below, sequenced in a study of shared clonotypes between healthy human individuals (dated by TCRdb to between 2020 and 2021). The library came from the immunoSEQ multiplex PCR assay. TCRdb provides this immuneACCESS table in a form limited to in-frame rearrangements. Some clones are lacking; in checked studies, under half of them reflect an unresolved V gene, and why the rest are absent is not known. Recorded for this sample are 1,500,000 or so clones; roughly 97% of them occurred a single time. The ten largest clones take up approximately 1.1% of the sample. Source material: naive CD4+ T cells sorted from blood. In light of the paper, this sample's cell subset or site label describes: CD45RA+ positively selected. The receptors were sampled from a man younger than 45 in good health.

The chain combines TRBV5-1 with TRBJ1-4; maybe TRBD1 (5 bases). V shed 4 bases and J shed 8 bases, with 15 bases lying between them. The germline V gene encodes CDR1 SGHRS and CDR2 YFSETQ. This CDR3 is built from 14 residues. The CDR3 sequence is CASSLLGVGEKLFF. CDR3 DNA: TGCGCCAGCAGCCTGTTGGGGGTCGGCGAAAAACTGTTTTTT.

The chain couples TRBV9 to TRBJ2-1; TRBD1 matches at 8 bases. Per the germline V gene, CDR1 is SGDLS and CDR2 is YYNGEE. V lost 0 bases and J lost 8; bases outside the gene matches: 7. The CDR3 covers 15 residues. As DNA, the CDR3 is TGTGCCAGCAGCGTAGCCCCCCAGGGGGCTGATGAGCAGTTCTTC. This sequence encodes CASSVAPQGADEQFF. The variable domain in full, with the rest retrieved from reference TRBV9 and TRBJ2-1, is DSGVTQTPKHLITATGQRVTLRCSPRSGDLSVYWYQQSLDQGLQFLIQYYNGEERAKGNILERFSAQQFPDLHSELNLSSLELGDSALYFCASSVAPQGADEQFFGPGTRLTVL.

The chain has TRBV11-2 and TRBJ2-4; 8 nucleotides match TRBD2. Germline CDR1 SGHAT, CDR2 FQNNGV. J lost 11 bases, V lost 5 bases, and 14 bases had no gene match. This CDR3 has 15 residues. CDR3: CASSHGGRLDRLQYF. CDR3 nucleotides: TGTGCCAGCAGCCACGGCGGGAGGCTCGATAGGCTTCAGTACTTC.

V and J are TRBV27 and TRBJ2-2, with 8 bases that match TRBD2. The CDR3 sequence is 17 residues long. CDR1 is MNHEY, CDR2 SMNVEV, per germline (reference sequence). V shed 5 bases and J 4 bases; nucleotides not matched to a gene: 12. CDR3 DNA: TGTGCCAGCAGTCTCCAGCGGGGGAGGTTTGGCACCGGGGAGCTGTTTTTT. This gives the protein CASSLQRGRFGTGELFF.

This chain connects TRBV9 to TRBJ2-7; maybe TRBD1 (5 bases). The CDR3 spans 14 residues. Germline lookup yields CDR1 SGDLS and CDR2 YYNGEE. The V and J ends lost 2 bases and 7 bases respectively, with 16 bases between them. The CDR3: CASSVLAYQGEQYF. The CDR3 coding sequence is TGTGCCAGCAGCGTTTTGGCTTATCAGGGAGAGCAGTACTTC.

For this clone: Different DNA sequences within this sample yield the same CDR3. J is TRBJ2-1 and V is TRBV5-1, with a possible D match to TRBD2 (6 bases). Germline CDR1 is SGHRS and CDR2 is YFSETQ. This CDR3 is built from 16 residues. Trimming stripped 0 bases from V and 0 bases from J, with 10 bases between. As DNA, the CDR3 is TGCGCCAGCAGCTTGGGTAGCGGCAGCTCCTACAATGAGCAGTTCTTC. Protein sequence: CASSLGSGSSYNEQFF.

The chain couples TRBV4-1 to TRBJ2-1, with TRBD1 identical over 9 bases. J lost 4 bases, V lost 0 bases, and 13 bases had no gene match. The CDR3 has 19 residues. CDR1 is MGHRA and CDR2 is YSYEKL in the germline V gene. CDR3 amino acids: CASSQDRKQGAAAYNEQFF. The CDR3 nucleotides are TGCGCCAGCAGCCAAGATAGAAAACAGGGGGCTGCCGCGTACAATGAGCAGTTCTTC.

The chain uses TRBV7-9 and TRBJ2-7; 7 nucleotides align to TRBD1. This CDR3 comprises 15 residues. The ends lost 2 bases at V and 9 bases at J; junction bases unmatched: 13. Germline loops: CDR1 SEHNR, CDR2 FQNEAQ (reference sequence). The CDR3 region has the DNA TGTGCCAGCAGCTTATCCGTCTTAGGGGGCGAGCGGCAGTACTTC. Translated, it gives CASSLSVLGGERQYF.

This sequence joins TRBV5-1 and TRBJ1-1; D remains unclear. The CDR3 runs to 14 residues. The V gene's germline CDR1 is SGHRS and CDR2 YFSETQ. V lost 5 bases and J 1 base, leaving 12 bases between the germline ends. CDR3 protein: CASRVGSANTEAFF. The DNA for the CDR3 is TGCGCCAGCAGGGTAGGCTCGGCGAACACTGAAGCTTTCTTT.

This sequence joins TRBV7-9 and TRBJ2-3, with D possibly matching TRBD2 (5 bases). Between the trimmed V and J ends, which lost 4 bases and 5 bases, there was a span of 13 bases. The CDR3 consists of 14 residues. Germline CDR1 reads SEHNR; CDR2 reads FQNEAQ (reference sequence). The CDR3 sequence: CASSSHVGEDTQYF. The CDR3 nucleotides are TGTGCCAGCAGCTCGCACGTCGGGGAAGATACGCAGTATTTT. The variable domain in full, with the rest retrieved from reference TRBV7-9 and TRBJ2-3, is DTGVSQNPRHKITKRGQNVTFRCDPISEHNRLYWYRQTLGQGPEFLTYFQNEAQLEKSRLLSDRFSAERPKGSFSTLEIQRTEQGDSAMYLCASSSHVGEDTQYFGPGTRLTVL.

The chain couples TRBV28 to TRBJ2-7, with 7 nucleotides matching TRBD2. The CDR3 covers 15 residues. V shed 7 bases, J shed 2 bases, and the junction held 11 bases outside the gene matches. Germline V CDR1 and CDR2: MDHEN, SYDVKM. CDR3 residues: CASISVGGITYEQYF. CDR3 in DNA: TGTGCCAGCATCTCCGTCGGGGGGATTACCTACGAGCAGTACTTC.

The chain recombines TRBV5-4 with TRBJ2-7; the D call may be TRBD1 or TRBD2 (5 bases each). The CDR3 loop spans 14 amino acids. V was clipped by 4 bases and J by 4 bases, with 15 bases between them. Per germline, CDR1 SGHNT and CDR2 YYREEE (reference sequence). Here the CDR3 reads CASSATGEGYEQYF. DNA for the CDR3: TGTGCCAGCAGCGCAACCGGAGAGGGGTACGAGCAGTACTTC.

The V gene is TRBV5-1, the J gene TRBJ2-2; 11 positions match TRBD2. This CDR3 has 16 residues. CDR1 is SGHRS, CDR2 YFSETQ, per germline. V lost 3 bases and J lost 7; bases outside the gene matches: 8. CDR3 in DNA: TGCGCCAGCAGCTCAACTAGCGGGAGTATGTTCGGGGAGCTGTTTTTT. Translated: CASSSTSGSMFGELFF.

In the case of this clone: The same CDR3 arises from other DNA sequences in this sample as well. The chain joins TRBV5-1 to TRBJ2-7; 7 positions agree with TRBD2. J lost 6 bases, V lost 4 bases, and 13 bases had no gene match. This CDR3 is built from 15 residues. Germline values: CDR1 SGHRS, CDR2 YFSETQ. The DNA of the CDR3 is TGCGCCAGCAGCCTTCCGCGGGGATCGGGGGGCGAGCAGTACTTC. Translated: CASSLPRGSGGEQYF.

The V and J genes are TRBV5-1 and TRBJ2-3; perhaps TRBD2 as D (5 bases). V lost 2 bases, J lost 8 bases, and 15 bases lay in between. There are 14 residues in the CDR3. Germline V gene sequence: CDR1 SGHRS, CDR2 YFSETQ. The CDR3 is CASSFLTKAGTQYF. The CDR3 region has the DNA TGCGCCAGCAGCTTCCTGACTAAGGCGGGTACGCAGTATTTT.

This chain joins TRBV29-1 and TRBJ1-1; perhaps TRBD1 as D (6 bases). The V end lost 2 bases, the J end lost 10 bases, and 17 bases lay between the germline ends. The CDR3 is made up of 13 amino acids. The germline V gene has CDR1 SQVTM and CDR2 ANQGSEA. CDR3: CSVEREEQGRAFF. CDR3 bases: TGCAGCGTTGAACGAGAGGAACAGGGTAGAGCTTTCTTT.

CDR3 protein: CASTRPPDTQYF. The DNA of the CDR3 is TGTGCCAGCACCCGACCGCCGGATACGCAGTATTTT. V usage is TRBV11-3 and J usage is TRBJ2-3; D unresolved. Germline V gene lookup returns CDR1 SGHNT and CDR2 YENEEA. The ends were cut back, 7 bases at V and 6 bases at J, with 11 bases in the middle. The CDR3 loop spans 12 amino acids.

The V and J genes are TRBV5-4 and TRBJ2-3, with 10 nucleotides matching TRBD2. The germline gives CDR1 SGHNT, CDR2 YYREEE (reference sequence). The length of the CDR3 is 14 residues. The V segment lost 4 bases and the J segment 6 bases; nucleotides outside the gene matches: 5. CDR3 protein: CASSGTSAEDTQYF. CDR3 DNA: TGTGCCAGCAGCGGGACTAGCGCGGAGGATACGCAGTATTTT.

V usage is TRBV19 and J usage is TRBJ2-1; 10 bases are shared with TRBD2. CDR3 length: 24 amino acids. The V gene's germline CDR1 is LNHDA and CDR2 SQIVND (reference sequence). J lost 3 bases, V lost 9 bases, and 35 bases had no gene match. The CDR3 DNA reads TGTGCCAGACGTAGTAGGGCAAAAAGGAAAGCGGGAGGGCAGGACCGGAGTCTCTACAATGAGCAGTTCTTC. Translation gives CARRSRAKRKAGGQDRSLYNEQFF.